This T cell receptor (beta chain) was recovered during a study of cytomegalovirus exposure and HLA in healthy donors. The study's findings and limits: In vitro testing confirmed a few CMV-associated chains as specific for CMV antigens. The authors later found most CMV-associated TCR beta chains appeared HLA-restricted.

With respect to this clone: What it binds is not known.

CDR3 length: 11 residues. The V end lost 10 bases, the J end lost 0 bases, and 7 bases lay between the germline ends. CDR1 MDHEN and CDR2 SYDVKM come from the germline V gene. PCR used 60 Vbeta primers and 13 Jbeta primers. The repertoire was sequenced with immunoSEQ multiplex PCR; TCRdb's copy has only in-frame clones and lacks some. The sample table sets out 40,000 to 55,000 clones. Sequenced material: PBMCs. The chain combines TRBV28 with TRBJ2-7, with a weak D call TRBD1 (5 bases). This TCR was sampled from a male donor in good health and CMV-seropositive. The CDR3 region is CAIGHSYEQYF. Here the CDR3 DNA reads TGTGCCATCGGACACTCCTACGAGCAGTACTTC.